This T cell receptor (beta chain) was documented in a study of identifying expanded T cells in peripheral blood. Sequenced by immunoSEQ multiplex PCR; TCRdb stores in-frame clones only, minus some. The profile shows fewer than 80,000 clones, about four fifths of them singletons. Whole-study results and caveats: Over around two and four weeks, about 17 and 20 clones changed, versus 1.2 between replicates. Approximately 2-week clone count variance significantly increased as total template count grew.

A single count supports this clone. Its antigen is still unknown. V dropped 0 bases and J dropped 5 bases, with 11 bases sitting between them. The CDR3 is 14 amino acids. The germline CDR1 and CDR2 sequences are SGHDN and FVKESK. The receptor was derived from a person aged 18 to 75 in good health. The V and J genes are TRBV14 and TRBJ2-7; D not certain. The material sequenced was blood. CDR3 loop: CASSQDTLLHEQYF. DNA for the CDR3: TGTGCCAGCAGCCAAGATACCCTTCTCCACGAGCAGTACTTC. Using reference TRBV14 and TRBJ2-7 for the parts outside the CDR3, the full variable domain is EAGVTQFPSHSVIEKGQTVTLRCDPISGHDNLYWYRRVMGKEIKFLLHFVKESKQDESGMPNNRFLAERTGGTYSTLKVQPAELEDSGVYFCASSQDTLLHEQYFGPGTRLTVT.